The rows below give T cell receptor beta chains drawn from one sample of a study of response to subunit inactivated influenza vaccine. TCRdb reanalysed the RT-PCR reads using MiXCR and keeps one entry per CDR3 protein. Of about 800,000 distinct CDR3 sequences listed, approximately 22% are singletons. Material: PBMCs from blood, obtained about 5 days after vaccination. All receptors derive from a man aged 50 to 60 who received an inactivated influenza vaccine. Both conserved end residues are part of each CDR3. A D gene is named only where the DNA matches it firmly. A row's size may be missing; if present it is once, few, many or a size class.

TRBJ2-4 TRBD2 many TRBV4-2 CASSQAGGPNIQYF TGTGCCAGCAGCCAAGCGGGGGGGCCAAACATTCAGTACTTC
TRBJ2-5 . . TRBV14 CASSHLKAGWQETQYF TGTGCCAGCAGCCACCTAAAGGCAGGGTGGCAAGAGACCCAGTACTTC
TRBJ2-5 . . TRBV4-2 CASSQDVAVQETQYF TGTGCCAGCAGCCAAGATGTCGCGGTCCAAGAGACCCAGTACTTC
TRBJ1-2 . few TRBV6-5 CASSYSNGDYGYTF TGTGCCAGCAGTTACTCGAACGGAGACTATGGCTACACCTTC
TRBJ2-5 TRBD2 . TRBV7-6 CASRSGLAGWETQYF TGTGCCAGCAGATCAGGACTAGCGGGATGGGAGACCCAGTACTTC
TRBJ2-6 . many TRBV24-1 CATSDSANSGANVLTF TGTGCCACCAGTGATTCAGCTAACTCTGGGGCCAACGTCCTGACTTTC
TRBJ1-2 TRBD1 . TRBV7-9 CASIKGARDYGYTF TGTGCCAGCATCAAGGGGGCGCGGGACTATGGCTACACCTTC
TRBJ2-2 . few TRBV3-1 CASSRPGAGNTGELFF TGTGCCAGCAGCCGCCCGGGCGCGGGGAACACCGGGGAGCTGTTTTTT
TRBJ2-3 TRBD1 few TRBV30 CAWKDRGDTQYF TGTGCCTGGAAGGACAGGGGAGATACGCAGTATTTT
TRBJ2-1 . . TRBV3-1 CASTPVPGYNEQFF TGTGCCAGCACCCCCGTCCCTGGTTACAATGAGCAGTTCTTC
TRBJ1-2 . many TRBV2 CASSVDTGGYTF TGTGCCAGCAGTGTGGACACCGGTGGCTACACCTTC
TRBJ1-4 . many TRBV7-8 CASSPRRATNEKLFF TGTGCCAGCAGCCCTCGGCGCGCAACTAATGAAAAACTGTTTTTT
TRBJ2-1 TRBD2 . TRBV6-2/TRBV6-3 CASTYSPPGLVVEQFF TGTGCCAGCACTTACAGTCCCCCGGGACTAGTAGTTGAGCAGTTCTTC
TRBJ2-3 . few TRBV6-2/TRBV6-3 CASSYRAGGSTDTQYF TGTGCCAGCAGTTACCGGGCAGGCGGGAGCACAGATACGCAGTATTTT
TRBJ1-4 TRBD1 few TRBV29-1 CSIRQGPATNEKLFF TGCAGCATAAGACAGGGGCCAGCAACTAATGAAAAACTGTTTTTT
TRBJ1-1 . . TRBV12-3/TRBV12-4 CASTYRDGTEAFF TGTGCCAGCACATACAGGGACGGGACTGAAGCTTTCTTT
TRBJ2-7 TRBD1 few TRBV7-2 CASSPRTGGLGYEQYF TGTGCCAGCAGCCCCCGGACAGGGGGTCTCGGTTACGAGCAGTACTTC
TRBJ2-5 . few TRBV6-1 CASSEFGVRAQETQYF TGTGCCAGCAGTGAATTCGGAGTAAGAGCGCAAGAGACCCAGTACTTC
TRBJ2-3 TRBD2 few TRBV5-6 CASRDTSGGDTQYF TGTGCCAGCAGAGACACTAGCGGGGGAGATACGCAGTATTTT
TRBJ1-1 . few TRBV10-3 CATQVGTEAFF TGTGCCACCCAGGTTGGGACTGAAGCTTTCTTT
TRBJ2-7 . . TRBV29-1 CSAVSYEQYF TGCAGCGCTGTCTCCTACGAGCAGTACTTC
TRBJ2-5 . many TRBV20-1 CSARDLRALLETQYF TGCAGTGCTAGAGATTTAAGGGCCCTCTTGGAGACCCAGTACTTC
TRBJ2-5 . . TRBV2 CASSAGMRLETQYF TGTGCCAGCAGTGCAGGGATGAGGTTGGAGACCCAGTACTTC
TRBJ1-5 . . TRBV29-1 CSAAVGGQGPQHF TGCAGCGCGGCGGTCGGCGGCCAGGGGCCCCAGCATTTT
TRBJ1-4 . . TRBV27 CASSLSRGTEKLFF TGTGCCAGCAGTTTATCTCGCGGAACTGAAAAACTGTTTTTT
TRBJ2-5 . . TRBV15 CATSRDSGTGETQYF TGTGCCACCAGCAGAGACTCCGGGACCGGGGAGACCCAGTACTTC
TRBJ2-7 . few TRBV6-1 CASAAGRGLVYEQYF TGTGCCAGCGCTGCGGGACGGGGTTTAGTGTACGAGCAGTACTTC
TRBJ2-5 . few TRBV11-2 CASRRVDVLGTQYF TGTGCCAGCCGCCGCGTGGATGTGTTGGGGACCCAGTACTTC
TRBJ2-3 TRBD1 . TRBV11-2 CASSAKGAGTDTQYF TGTGCCAGCAGCGCCAAGGGGGCTGGCACAGATACGCAGTATTTT
TRBJ1-1 . many TRBV12-3/TRBV12-4 CASSGGGDFYTEAFF TGTGCCAGCAGTGGGGGGGGGGATTTCTACACTGAAGCTTTCTTT
TRBJ2-1 TRBD2 few TRBV5-6 CASSTSGGVDNEQFF TGTGCCAGCAGCACCAGCGGGGGGGTGGACAATGAGCAGTTCTTC
TRBJ2-3 . . TRBV10-2 CATNLPGTDTQYF TGCGCCACCAACCTCCCGGGAACAGATACGCAGTATTTT
TRBJ2-2 . . TRBV28 CASSPTDGNTGELFF TGTGCCAGCAGTCCGACGGACGGGAACACCGGGGAGCTGTTTTTT
TRBJ2-3 . . TRBV10-3 CAISESIPTSTQYF TGTGCCATCAGTGAGTCGATTCCCACGAGTACGCAGTATTTT
TRBJ2-1 . once TRBV5-5 CASSLDGGAHNEQFF TGTGCCAGCAGCTTGGACGGGGGCGCCCACAATGAGCAGTTCTTC
TRBJ2-7 TRBD1 few TRBV5-1 CASSFTGTGNYEQYF TGCGCCAGCAGCTTTACCGGGACAGGGAACTACGAGCAGTACTTC
TRBJ1-1 . . TRBV7-2 CASSLGQNEAFF TGTGCCAGCAGCTTAGGACAGAATGAAGCTTTCTTT
TRBJ2-7 TRBD2 . TRBV5-1 CASSLGLAGAVIEQYF TGCGCCAGCAGCTTGGGACTAGCGGGAGCTGTGATCGAGCAGTACTTC
TRBJ2-2 . . TRBV4-2 CASGLTGELFF TGTGCCTCTGGCCTCACCGGGGAGCTGTTTTTT
TRBJ2-1 . many TRBV20-1 CSAEVINEQFF TGCAGTGCCGAAGTGATAAATGAGCAGTTCTTC
TRBJ2-1 . few TRBV20-1 CSARDGGGPNEQFF TGCAGTGCTAGAGATGGTGGGGGTCCCAATGAGCAGTTCTTC
TRBJ1-5 . many TRBV29-1 CSVRKGEGQPQHF TGCAGCGTCAGAAAGGGGGAAGGGCAGCCCCAGCATTTT
TRBJ1-1 . few TRBV4-1 CASSQDSLPMNTEAFF TGCGCCAGCAGCCAAGACTCCCTCCCTATGAACACTGAAGCTTTCTTT
TRBJ1-2 TRBD1 . TRBV29-1 CSVDRGTGYGYTF TGCAGCGTTGATCGTGGGACAGGCTATGGCTACACCTTC
TRBJ2-7 TRBD2 . TRBV7-2 CASSLTSGGFDEQYF TGTGCCAGCAGCCTGACTAGCGGGGGGTTCGACGAGCAGTACTTC
TRBJ2-3 TRBD1 few TRBV9 CASSVDDRGGTDTQYF TGTGCCAGCAGCGTAGACGACAGGGGGGGAACAGATACGCAGTATTTT
TRBJ2-1 . . TRBV7-2 CASSLGRVLLYNEQFF TGTGCCAGCAGCTTAGGTCGGGTTCTCTTATACAATGAGCAGTTCTTC
TRBJ2-7 TRBD1 few TRBV28 CASSPIEQGAYEQYF TGTGCCAGCAGTCCCATAGAACAGGGGGCCTACGAGCAGTACTTC
TRBJ2-2 . . TRBV6-5 CASSYEGRTGELFF TGTGCCAGCAGTTATGAAGGGAGAACCGGGGAGCTGTTTTTT
TRBJ2-3 . . TRBV6-5 CASSYSRGDLRRVAQYF TGTGCCAGCAGTTACTCGAGAGGTGATCTACGCAGGGTCGCGCAGTATTTT
TRBJ2-1 TRBD2 few TRBV7-9 CASSMGLAASSSYNEQFF TGTGCCAGCAGCATGGGACTAGCGGCGTCCAGCTCCTACAATGAGCAGTTCTTC
TRBJ2-1 . . TRBV7-9 CASSQQLGGRTPEQFF TGTGCCAGCAGCCAACAGTTGGGGGGGCGAACCCCTGAGCAGTTCTTC
TRBJ2-1 . few TRBV27 CASTGAGSYNEQFF TGTGCCAGCACCGGGGCGGGCTCCTACAATGAGCAGTTCTTC
TRBJ1-6 . . TRBV27 CASRPGGSRESPLHF TGTGCCAGCAGACCGGGGGGGAGTAGAGAATCACCCCTCCACTTT
TRBJ2-7 . . TRBV20-1 CSARGSVDNEQYF TGCAGTGCCCGGGGGTCCGTCGACAACGAGCAGTACTTC
TRBJ2-7 TRBD1 few TRBV7-8 CASSLRAPRQGAYEQYF TGTGCCAGCAGCTTAAGGGCCCCCAGACAGGGCGCCTACGAGCAGTACTTC